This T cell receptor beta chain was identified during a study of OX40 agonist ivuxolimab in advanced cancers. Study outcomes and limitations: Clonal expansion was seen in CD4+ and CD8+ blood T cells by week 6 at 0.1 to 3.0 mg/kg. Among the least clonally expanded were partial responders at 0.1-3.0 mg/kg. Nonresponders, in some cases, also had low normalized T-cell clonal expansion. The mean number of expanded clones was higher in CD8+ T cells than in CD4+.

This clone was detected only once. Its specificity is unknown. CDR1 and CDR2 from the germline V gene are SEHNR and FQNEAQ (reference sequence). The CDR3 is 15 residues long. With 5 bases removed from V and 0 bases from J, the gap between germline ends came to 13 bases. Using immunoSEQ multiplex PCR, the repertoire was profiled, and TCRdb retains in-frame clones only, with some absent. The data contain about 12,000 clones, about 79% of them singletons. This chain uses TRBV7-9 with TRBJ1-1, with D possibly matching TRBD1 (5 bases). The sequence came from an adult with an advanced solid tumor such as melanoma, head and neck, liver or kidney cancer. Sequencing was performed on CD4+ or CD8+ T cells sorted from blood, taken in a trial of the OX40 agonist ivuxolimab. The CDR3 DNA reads TGTGCCAGCAGCCCGGGGCAGGGAGTGAACACTGAAGCTTTCTTT. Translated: CASSPGQGVNTEAFF.